This is a list of T cell receptor beta chains from one sample in a study of blood T cell repertoires in COVID-19. This table comes from immunoSEQ multiplex PCR, and its TCRdb copy is limited to in-frame clones, with some not included. The sample includes about 150,000 clones, approximately 91% seen only once; the top ten take around 2.5%. Sequencing input: peripheral blood. The source is a woman aged 70-85 years with acute or convalescent COVID-19. Both conserved end residues are part of each CDR3. The order of the fields is V gene, D gene, J gene, clone size, CDR3 DNA, CDR3 protein. A D gene is named only where the DNA matches it firmly. Rows may omit the clone size; those that give it use once, few, many or a size class.

V gene: TRBV19; D gene: TRBD1; J gene: TRBJ2-6; clone size: .; CDR3 DNA: TGTGCCAGTAGAGATCAGGGGGCTGGGGCCAACGTCCTGACTTTC; CDR3 protein: CASRDQGAGANVLTF
V gene: TRBV12-2; D gene: .; J gene: TRBJ2-1; clone size: .; CDR3 DNA: TGTGCAAGTCGCTTAAGACAGGGCTTGATCTACAATGAGCAGTTCTTC; CDR3 protein: CASRLRQGLIYNEQFF
V gene: TRBV5-5; D gene: TRBD1; J gene: TRBJ1-1; clone size: .; CDR3 DNA: TGTGCCAGCAGCCCGACAGGGTTGAACACTGAAGCTTTCTTT; CDR3 protein: CASSPTGLNTEAFF
V gene: TRBV4-2; D gene: TRBD2; J gene: TRBJ2-3; clone size: .; CDR3 DNA: TGTGCCAGCAGCCAAGATGCCGGGACTAGCTATACCAGCCGCACAGATACGCAGTATTTT; CDR3 protein: CASSQDAGTSYTSRTDTQYF
V gene: TRBV2; D gene: TRBD2; J gene: TRBJ2-3; clone size: .; CDR3 DNA: TGTGCCAGCAGGCCGACTAGCGGAAACACAGATACGCAGTATTTT; CDR3 protein: CASRPTSGNTDTQYF
V gene: TRBV12-5; D gene: TRBD2; J gene: TRBJ2-3; clone size: .; CDR3 DNA: TGTGCTAGTGGTTTGGCCCTAGCGGGGGAAGGTACGCAGTATTTT; CDR3 protein: CASGLALAGEGTQYF
V gene: TRBV28; D gene: TRBD1; J gene: TRBJ1-2; clone size: .; CDR3 DNA: TGTGCCAGCAGTCTCCCTCGACAGGGAGCTAACTATGGCTACACCTTC; CDR3 protein: CASSLPRQGANYGYTF
V gene: TRBV28; D gene: .; J gene: TRBJ1-2; clone size: .; CDR3 DNA: TGTGCCAGCAGAGGAACGGGGATTTTCTATGGCTACACCTTC; CDR3 protein: CASRGTGIFYGYTF
V gene: TRBV5-6; D gene: .; J gene: TRBJ1-2; clone size: .; CDR3 DNA: TGTGCCAGCACCAAGGGGCAGACCTATGGCTACACCTTC; CDR3 protein: CASTKGQTYGYTF
V gene: TRBV6-5; D gene: TRBD1; J gene: TRBJ1-2; clone size: .; CDR3 DNA: TGTGCCAGCAGTTACTCGGCAGGGGGTAACTATGGCTACACCTTC; CDR3 protein: CASSYSAGGNYGYTF
V gene: TRBV7-9; D gene: TRBD1; J gene: TRBJ1-1; clone size: .; CDR3 DNA: TGTGCCAGCAGCCCCTGGACAGGGCGAACTGAAGCTTTCTTT; CDR3 protein: CASSPWTGRTEAFF
V gene: TRBV19; D gene: TRBD1; J gene: TRBJ1-5; clone size: .; CDR3 DNA: TGTGCCAGTAGTCAGACAGGGGGCGCGTATCAGCCCCAGCATTTT; CDR3 protein: CASSQTGGAYQPQHF
V gene: TRBV2; D gene: TRBD2; J gene: TRBJ2-3; clone size: medium-sized; CDR3 DNA: TGTGCCAGCAGCTTTCTAGCGGGGGGGATGACAGATACGCAGTATTTT; CDR3 protein: CASSFLAGGMTDTQYF
V gene: TRBV7-3; D gene: TRBD1; J gene: TRBJ1-1; clone size: .; CDR3 DNA: TGTGCCAGCAGCTTAACCCACAGGGGAACTGAAGCTTTCTTT; CDR3 protein: CASSLTHRGTEAFF
V gene: TRBV6-1; D gene: TRBD2; J gene: TRBJ2-3; clone size: .; CDR3 DNA: TGTGCCAGCAGTGAAACTACTAGCGGGGGGATCTCAGATACGCAGTATTTT; CDR3 protein: CASSETTSGGISDTQYF
V gene: TRBV4-2; D gene: TRBD2; J gene: TRBJ2-1; clone size: .; CDR3 DNA: TGTGCCAGCAGCCGACTAGCGGGGAGGGGCGGTGAGCAGTTCTTC; CDR3 protein: CASSRLAGRGGEQFF
V gene: TRBV10-2; D gene: .; J gene: TRBJ1-3; clone size: .; CDR3 DNA: TGCGCCAGCAGTGATCTAGGCTCTGGAAACACCATATATTTT; CDR3 protein: CASSDLGSGNTIYF
V gene: TRBV24-1; D gene: TRBD2; J gene: TRBJ2-3; clone size: .; CDR3 DNA: TGTGCCACCAGTGATGGAGCGGGGGATACAGATACGCAGTATTTT; CDR3 protein: CATSDGAGDTDTQYF
V gene: TRBV19; D gene: TRBD2; J gene: TRBJ2-3; clone size: .; CDR3 DNA: TGTGCCAGTAGCAGTCCGGGACTAGCGGGGGGACACACAGATACGCAGTATTTT; CDR3 protein: CASSSPGLAGGHTDTQYF
V gene: TRBV6-2/TRBV6-3; D gene: TRBD1; J gene: TRBJ1-5; clone size: .; CDR3 DNA: TGTGCCAGCAGCGATACAGGGGGGAATCAGCCCCAGCATTTT; CDR3 protein: CASSDTGGNQPQHF
V gene: TRBV18; D gene: .; J gene: TRBJ2-1; clone size: few; CDR3 DNA: TGTGCCAGCTCCCCGGAGGGCCATTACAATGAGCAGTTCTTC; CDR3 protein: CASSPEGHYNEQFF
V gene: TRBV11-2; D gene: .; J gene: TRBJ1-2; clone size: once; CDR3 DNA: TGTGCCAGCAGCTACAGGGCTGGCTACACCTTC; CDR3 protein: CASSYRAGYTF
V gene: TRBV18; D gene: .; J gene: TRBJ1-2; clone size: .; CDR3 DNA: TGTGCCAGCTCACCACCAGGGAGAGTTGGCGGCTACACCTTC; CDR3 protein: CASSPPGRVGGYTF
V gene: TRBV18; D gene: .; J gene: TRBJ1-4; clone size: once; CDR3 DNA: TGTGCCAGCTCACCTCCTTCGGGATCATGGGAAAAACTGTTTTTT; CDR3 protein: CASSPPSGSWEKLFF
V gene: TRBV29-1; D gene: .; J gene: TRBJ2-5; clone size: .; CDR3 DNA: TGCAGCGTTGAAGTGTACCGACAGGTGGAAGAGACCCAGTACTTC; CDR3 protein: CSVEVYRQVEETQYF